The 9 T cell receptor beta chains in this list originate from one sample, sequenced in a study of ipilimumab plus nivolumab after autologous stem cell transplantation. Assay used: immunoSEQ multiplex PCR; TCRdb lists only in-frame clones, some missing. The table has about 83,000 clones, about 83% seen once. The sequencing used PBMCs, collected in a trial of ipilimumab plus nivolumab as post-transplant consolidation. The source of these receptors is a male donor with diffuse large B-cell lymphoma.

The CDR3 sequence: CASSLGSGGYNEQFF. The CDR3 region has the DNA TGCGCCAGCAGCTTGGGTAGCGGGGGTTACAATGAGCAGTTCTTC. The gene calls are TRBV5-1 and TRBJ2-1; TRBD2 agrees at 9 bases. The CDR3 extends over 15 amino acids. Germline V gives CDR1 SGHRS, CDR2 YFSETQ. V lost 0 bases, J lost 4 bases, and 2 bases stayed unmatched.

Only a few counts were recorded for this clone. The rearrangement links TRBV13 to TRBJ1-1; D unresolved. V lost 5 bases to trimming and J lost 5 bases, with 21 bases between them. The CDR3 sequence is 16 residues long. Germline V gene data show CDR1 as PRHDT and CDR2 as FYEKMQ (reference sequence). The CDR3: CASSLPVGNSRTEAFF. In nucleotides, the CDR3 is TGTGCCAGCAGCCTTCCCGTAGGAAACTCGAGGACTGAAGCTTTCTTT.

J is TRBJ2-7 and V is TRBV11-1; TRBD1 matches at 8 bases. The CDR3 runs to 15 residues. The germline V gene has CDR1 SGHAT and CDR2 FQDESV (reference sequence). Trimming removed 1 base from V and 4 bases from J; junction bases left unmatched: 6. The DNA for the CDR3 is TGTGCCAGCAGCTTAGTTCGGGACAGGCCTTACGAGCAGTACTTC. Protein product: CASSLVRDRPYEQYF.

The chain recombines TRBV6-1 with TRBJ1-1; D gene ambiguous. CDR3 length: 15 amino acids. The germline V and J ends were trimmed by 2 bases and 6 bases, with 16 bases remaining between them. Germline CDR1 and CDR2: MNHNS and SASEGT. Written as DNA, the CDR3 is TGTGCCAGCAGTGAAAAAGGTTGGGATTCGGCTGAAGCTTTCTTT. Its protein product is CASSEKGWDSAEAFF.

The CDR3 region has the DNA TGCGCCAGCAGCTTGACTAGCGGGGGTCTGTCAGAGACCCAGTACTTC. Its protein product is CASSLTSGGLSETQYF. This sequence joins TRBV5-1 and TRBJ2-5, with 11 bases lining up with TRBD2. Germline V gives CDR1 SGHRS, CDR2 YFSETQ. V shed 1 base, J shed 4 bases, and the junction held 6 bases outside the gene matches. This CDR3 is built from 16 residues.

V is TRBV6-6 and J is TRBJ1-1; no definite D call. The V gene lost 0 bases and the J gene lost 2 bases, with 7 bases spanning the gap. The CDR3 runs to 14 residues. CDR1 is MNHNY, CDR2 SVGAGI, per germline (reference sequence). This CDR3 is CASSYSVTNTEAFF. The CDR3 bases are TGTGCCAGCAGTTACTCGGTCACCAACACTGAAGCTTTCTTT.

The chain carries TRBV5-6 and TRBJ1-2; no definite D call. The germline V and J ends were trimmed by 0 bases and 3 bases, with 12 bases remaining between them. The V gene's germline CDR1 is SGHDT and CDR2 YYEEEE. This CDR3 spans 15 amino acids. CDR3 in amino acids: CASSLGTIGDYGYTF. The DNA for the CDR3 is TGTGCCAGCAGCTTGGGAACCATTGGGGACTATGGCTACACCTTC. Drawing the rest from reference TRBV5-6 and TRBJ1-2, the complete variable domain is DAGVTQSPTHLIKTRGQQVTLRCSPKSGHDTVSWYQQALGQGPQFIFQYYEEEERQRGNFPDRFSGHQFPNYSSELNVNALLLGDSALYLCASSLGTIGDYGYTFGSGTRLTVV.

This clone has just one count. The genes are TRBV5-1 and TRBJ2-3; 10 nucleotides agree with TRBD2. The germline CDR1 and CDR2 sequences are SGHRS and YFSETQ. There are 15 residues in the CDR3. Unmatched junction bases numbered 4, after V lost 4 bases and J lost 2 bases. The CDR3 reads CASSPGLAATDTQYF. The CDR3 DNA is TGCGCCAGCAGCCCCGGACTAGCGGCCACAGATACGCAGTATTTT. The full variable domain, its missing parts supplied by reference TRBV5-1 and TRBJ2-3, is KAGVTQTPRYLIKTRGQQVTLSCSPISGHRSVSWYQQTPGQGLQFLFEYFSETQRNKGNFPGRFSGRQFSNSRSEMNVSTLELGDSALYLCASSPGLAATDTQYFGPGTRLTVL.

This clone was observed a handful of times. CDR3 loop: CASSEGSFLLNSPLHF. The CDR3 nucleotides are TGTGCCAGCAGTGAGGGGAGTTTTCTTCTGAATTCACCCCTCCACTTT. V is TRBV2 and J is TRBJ1-6, with D hard to call. Germline V gene data show CDR1 as SNHLY and CDR2 as FYNNEI. The CDR3 runs to 16 residues. Deletions cut 3 bases from V and 7 bases from J, with 16 bases between.